Listed below are T cell receptor delta chains from one sample, sequenced in a study of Vδ1+ human thymocytes. TCRdb re-called the multiplex PCR reads through CATT. The data contain about 25,000 delta-chain clones, 25% to 30% of them seen just once; the ten biggest clones take up around 1.5%. Sequenced sample: Vdelta1+ gamma-delta thymocytes from the thymus. Receptor source: a boy under two years old who had congenital heart surgery. The CDR3 runs from the conserved cysteine through the conserved F or W. D genes are given only for firm matches. The size of a clone is reported for some rows only, either as once, few or many, or as a class for expanded clones.

D gene | clone size | J gene | V gene | CDR3 protein | CDR3 DNA
TRDD3 | few | TRDJ1 | TRDV1 | CALGELGVLGTYTDKLIF | TGTGCTCTTGGGGAACTGGGAGTACTGGGGACTTACACCGATAAACTCATCTTT
TRDD3 | - | TRDJ1 | TRDV1 | CALGVGLPRRTGGYVATDKLIF | TGTGCTCTTGGGGTTGGCCTTCCCCGTCGTACTGGGGGATACGTAGCCACCGATAAACTCATCTTT
TRDD3 | - | TRDJ1 | TRDV1 | CALGGNLGGISQEELIF | TGTGCTCTTGGGGGTAACCTAGGGGGGATATCCCAGGAGGAACTCATCTTT
TRDD3 | - | TRDJ1 | TRDV1 | CALGERLWGYVTDKLIF | TGTGCTCTTGGGGAAAGGCTCTGGGGATACGTGACCGATAAACTCATCTTT
- | - | TRDJ1 | TRDV1 | CALGELMGDTSDKLIF | TGTGCTCTTGGGGAACTGATGGGTGATACGAGCGATAAACTCATCTTT
TRDD3 | - | TRDJ1 | TRDV1 | CALGGFRGPFGGDTTDKLIF | TGTGCTCTTGGGGGATTTAGAGGCCCTTTTGGGGGGGATACGACCGATAAACTCATCTTT
- | - | TRDJ1 | TRDV1 | CALGEITGTDKLIF | TGTGCTCTCGGGGAAATTACCGGGACCGATAAACTCATCTTT
TRDD3 | - | TRDJ1 | TRDV1 | CALGESLVKGGMYTDKLIF | TGTGCTCTTGGGGAATCGTTGGTTAAAGGGGGGATGTACACCGATAAACTCATCTTT
TRDD3 | few | TRDJ1 | TRDV1 | CALGEPGLPGDTVKLIF | TGTGCTCTTGGGGAACCGGGCCTACCGGGGGATACCGTTAAACTCATCTTT
- | - | TRDJ2 | TRDV2 | CACDTKGHAEPAVVFEYGAAQLFF | TGTGCCTGTGACACTAAGGGACACGCTGAACCAGCTGTTGTTTTTGAGTATGGAGCAGCACAACTCTTCTTT
TRDD3 | - | TRDJ1 | TRDV1 | CALGELDRGLPGDTGDKLIF | TGTGCTCTTGGGGAACTCGATCGTGGCCTTCCGGGGGATACCGGGGATAAACTCATCTTT
TRDD3 | few | TRDJ1 | TRDV1 | CALGDYGAYPLRTGGYFPYTDKLIF | TGTGCTCTTGGGGATTATGGGGCCTACCCCCTTCGTACTGGGGGATACTTCCCTTACACCGATAAACTCATCTTT
- | - | TRDJ1 | TRDV1 | CALGESEKLGDTPDKLIF | TGTGCTCTTGGGGAAAGTGAGAAACTGGGAGATACCCCGGATAAACTCATCTTT
- | - | TRDJ1 | TRDV1 | CALGELTSAFPLRGDLEDKLIF | TGTGCTCTTGGGGAACTCACCTCGGCCTTCCCTTTACGGGGGGATCTGGAGGATAAACTCATCTTT
- | - | TRDJ1 | TRDV1 | CALGESLRLYYTDKLIF | TGTGCTCTTGGGGAAAGCCTACGCCTATATTACACCGATAAACTCATCTTT
- | - | TRDJ1 | TRDV1 | CALGERIFTTVWGWNDKLIF | TGTGCTCTTGGGGAACGGATCTTTACTACTGTCTGGGGATGGAACGATAAACTCATCTTT
- | few | TRDJ1 | TRDV1 | CALGAFVRYRGGPPHTNKLIF | TGTGCTCTTGGGGCCTTTGTTCGGTACCGAGGAGGGCCTCCCCACACCAATAAACTCATCTTT
- | - | TRDJ1 | TRDV1 | CALGSPSPRVGGDPYTDKLIF | TGTGCTCTTGGGTCCCCTTCTCCTAGAGTAGGCGGGGATCCGTACACCGATAAACTCATCTTT
- | - | TRDJ1 | TRDV1 | CALGELNRGRRTTYTDKLIF | TGTGCTCTTGGGGAACTCAACAGGGGGAGGAGGACCACGTACACCGATAAACTCATCTTT
- | - | TRDJ1 | TRDV1 | CALGEPSSYVGYRYTDKLIF | TGTGCTCTTGGGGAGCCCTCTTCCTACGTGGGATACAGGTACACCGATAAACTCATCTTT
- | few | TRDJ1 | TRDV1 | CALGPRSHSSDKLIF | TGTGCTCTTGGTCCTCGTTCGCACAGCTCCGATAAACTCATCTTT
- | - | TRDJ1 | TRDV1 | CALGEQRPGGLGDKLIF | TGTGCTCTTGGGGAACAGAGACCAGGGGGACTTGGCGATAAACTCATCTTT
TRDD3 | few | TRDJ1 | TRDV1 | CALGERFRPWGIQAYTDKLIF | TGTGCTCTTGGGGAACGTTTCCGGCCTTGGGGGATACAGGCGTACACCGATAAACTCATCTTT
TRDD3 | - | TRDJ1 | TRDV1 | CALGERPPRGDTSPYTDKLIF | TGTGCTCTTGGGGAACGGCCTCCAAGAGGGGATACGTCTCCGTACACCGATAAACTCATCTTT
TRDD3 | - | TRDJ1 | TRDV1 | CALGEPPAGWGNDKLIF | TGTGCTCTTGGGGAACCCCCAGCCGGCTGGGGGAACGATAAACTCATCTTT
TRDD3 | many | TRDJ2 | TRDV1 | CALGELKGWGIETLTAQLFF | TGTGCTCTTGGGGAACTGAAGGGCTGGGGGATAGAGACTTTGACAGCACAACTCTTCTTT
- | medium-sized | TRDJ1 | TRDV1 | CALGEYGAPNPTDKLIF | TGTGCTCTTGGGGAATATGGGGCACCGAACCCTACCGATAAACTCATCTTT
- | few | TRDJ1 | TRDV1 | CALGATFGHTDKLIF | TGTGCTCTTGGGGCTACTTTCGGGCACACCGATAAACTCATCTTT
TRDD3 | - | TRDJ1 | TRDV1 | CALGELYPTGGLYTDKLIF | TGTGCTCTTGGGGAACTCTACCCTACCGGGGGATTGTACACCGATAAACTCATCTTT
TRDD3 | - | TRDJ1 | TRDV1 | CALGTKLLLGGPIHCRLIF | TGTGCTCTTGGGACCAAACTACTGCTGGGGGGGCCGATTCACTGCAGACTCATCTTT
TRDD3 | few | TRDJ1 | TRDV1 | CALGTITGGYGTDKLIF | TGTGCTCTTGGGACGATTACTGGGGGATACGGGACCGATAAACTCATCTTT
TRDD3 | - | TRDJ1 | TRDV1 | CALGEHLLPTGGYSLVTDKLIF | TGTGCTCTTGGGGAACATCTCCTTCCTACTGGGGGATACTCCCTAGTCACCGATAAACTCATCTTT
TRDD3 | - | TRDJ1 | TRDV1 | CALGEPSYDSGTGGYGFGKLIF | TGTGCTCTTGGGGAGCCTTCCTACGATTCGGGTACTGGGGGATATGGTTTCGGTAAACTCATCTTT
TRDD3 | - | TRDJ1 | TRDV1 | CALGKLPTGGYSSTDKLIF | TGTGCTCTTGGGAAACTACCGACTGGGGGATACTCCTCCACCGATAAACTCATCTTT
TRDD3 | - | TRDJ1 | TRDV1 | CALGEPLHHTGGYAEVWSMYTDKLIF | TGTGCTCTTGGGGAACCTCTACATCATACTGGGGGATACGCCGAAGTTTGGTCAATGTACACCGATAAACTCATCTTT
TRDD3 | - | TRDJ1 | TRDV1 | CALGELSDVLGFWGTDKLIF | TGTGCTCTTGGGGAACTCTCCGACGTACTGGGGTTCTGGGGGACCGATAAACTCATCTTT
TRDD3 | few | TRDJ1 | TRDV1 | CALGELRPGYGTDKLIF | TGTGCTCTTGGGGAACTTCGTCCGGGATACGGCACCGATAAACTCATCTTT
- | many | TRDJ1 | TRDV1 | CALGEVRRDRYTDKLIF | TGTGCTCTTGGGGAAGTCCGGAGGGACCGGTACACCGATAAACTCATCTTT
TRDD3 | - | TRDJ1 | TRDV1 | CALGELVRFWGIQDKLIF | TGTGCTCTTGGGGAACTAGTCCGTTTCTGGGGGATACAGGATAAACTCATCTTT
- | medium-sized | TRDJ1 | TRDV1 | CALGEGHKLIF | TGTGCTCTTGGGGAAGGGCATAAACTCATCTTT
- | - | TRDJ1 | TRDV1 | CALGERGLPVGIRGWTDKLIF | TGTGCTCTTGGGGAAAGGGGCCTCCCGGTCGGAATACGGGGTTGGACCGATAAACTCATCTTT
TRDD3 | few | TRDJ1 | TRDV1 | CALGEPRVLGALVTHTDKPIF | TGTGCTCTTGGGGAGCCCCGAGTCCTGGGGGCCCTGGTGACCCACACCGATAAACCCATCTTT
- | medium-sized | TRDJ1 | TRDV1 | CALGASPLFPTTDKLIF | TGTGCTCTTGGGGCGTCTCCCCTGTTTCCGACCACCGATAAACTCATCTTT
- | few | TRDJ1 | TRDV1 | CALGNRPSYLSDWGYTDKLIF | TGTGCTCTTGGGAATCGGCCTTCCTACTTATCGGACTGGGGGTACACCGATAAACTCATCTTT
- | - | TRDJ1 | TRDV1 | CALGDARTYTDKLIF | TGTGCTCTTGGGGATGCCCGCACTTACACCGATAAACTCATCTTT
TRDD2 | few | TRDJ1 | TRDV1 | CALGVFLQGWPRLDTDKLIF | TGTGCTCTTGGGGTGTTCCTACAGGGCTGGCCTAGGTTGGACACCGATAAACTCATCTTT
TRDD3 | - | TRDJ1 | TRDV1 | CALGGILRGDTRGFYTDKLIF | TGTGCTCTCGGGGGCATACTTAGGGGGGATACGAGGGGCTTTTACACCGATAAACTCATCTTT
TRDD3 | once | TRDJ1 | TRDV1 | CALGELMPRVILGDRIATDKLIF | TGTGCTCTTGGGGAACTTATGCCACGGGTGATACTGGGGGATAGGATTGCGACCGATAAACTCATCTTT
TRDD3 | few | TRDJ1 | TRDV1 | CALGELSPKTSSSWGIRSKLIF | TGTGCTCTTGGGGAACTCTCTCCCAAAACGTCTTCGTCCTGGGGGATACGGAGTAAACTCATCTTT
TRDD3 | few | TRDJ1 | TRDV1 | CALGERRVYWGPHKLIF | TGTGCTCTTGGGGAACGTAGAGTGTACTGGGGGCCCCACAAACTCATCTTT
TRDD3 | - | TRDJ2 | TRDV2 | CARGYNVLTAQLFF | TGTGCCCGGGGATACAACGTGTTGACAGCACAACTCTTCTTT
- | - | TRDJ1 | TRDV1 | CALGEFHRRGLIF | TGTGCTCTTGGGGAATTCCACCGCCGGGGACTCATCTTT
TRDD2 | few | TRDJ1 | TRDV1 | CALGLPTDWVGDKLIF | TGTGCTCTTGGGCTTCCTACGGATTGGGTAGGCGATAAACTCATCTTT
TRDD3 | few | TRDJ1 | TRDV1 | CALGHPPYWGIRGYTDKLIF | TGTGCTCTTGGGCATCCCCCGTACTGGGGGATACGCGGGTACACCGATAAACTCATCTTT
- | few | TRDJ1 | TRDV1 | CALGENIGTTGTYLIF | TGTGCTCTTGGGGAAAATATTGGCACAACCGGGACGTACCTCATCTTT
TRDD3 | - | TRDJ1 | TRDV1 | CALGVPYWGIGDKLIF | TGTGCTCTTGGGGTCCCGTACTGGGGGATTGGCGATAAACTCATCTTT
TRDD3 | - | TRDJ2 | TRDV1 | CALGEPDSFHDWGTGTAQLFF | TGTGCTCTTGGGGAACCGGATAGTTTTCACGACTGGGGGACCGGGACAGCACAACTCTTCTTT
TRDD3 | - | TRDJ1 | TRDV1 | CALGESAPGGLPYTDKLIF | TGTGCTCTTGGGGAATCCGCTCCTGGGGGATTGCCTTACACCGATAAACTCATCTTT
TRDD3 | - | TRDJ1 | TRDV1 | CALGEDRPSHMYWGIQRGDKLIF | TGTGCTCTTGGGGAAGACCGGCCTTCCCACATGTACTGGGGGATACAGAGGGGCGATAAACTCATCTTT
TRDD3 | - | TRDJ1 | TRDV1 | CALGELGIFPVGGYAGDTDKLIF | TGTGCTCTTGGGGAACTAGGGATATTCCCCGTAGGGGGATACGCGGGGGACACCGATAAACTCATCTTT